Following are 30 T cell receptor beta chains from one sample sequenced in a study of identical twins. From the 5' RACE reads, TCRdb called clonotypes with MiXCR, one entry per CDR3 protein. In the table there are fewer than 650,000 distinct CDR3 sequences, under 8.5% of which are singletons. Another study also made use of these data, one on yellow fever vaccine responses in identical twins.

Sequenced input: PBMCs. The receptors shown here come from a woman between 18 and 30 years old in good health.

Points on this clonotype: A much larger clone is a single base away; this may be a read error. CDR3 residues: CAISELAITNTQYF. CDR3 nucleotides: TGTGCCATCAGTGAACTAGCGATCACAAATACGCAGTATTTT. The rearrangement joins TRBV10-3 to TRBJ2-3; 7 bases are a match to TRBD2. There are 14 residues in the CDR3. Germline V lookup: CDR1 ENHRY, CDR2 SYGVKD.

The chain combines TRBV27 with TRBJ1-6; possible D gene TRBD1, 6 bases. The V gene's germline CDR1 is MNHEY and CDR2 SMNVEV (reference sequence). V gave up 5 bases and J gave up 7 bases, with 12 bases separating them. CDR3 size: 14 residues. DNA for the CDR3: TGTGCCAGCAGTCCCGGGAGGGGGAATTCACCCCTCCACTTT. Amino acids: CASSPGRGNSPLHF.

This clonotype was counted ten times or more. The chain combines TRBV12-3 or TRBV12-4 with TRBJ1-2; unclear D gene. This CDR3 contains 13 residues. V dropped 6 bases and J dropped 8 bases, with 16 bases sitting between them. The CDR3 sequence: CASSLRAESGYTF. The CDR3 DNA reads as TGTGCCAGCAGCCTTAGGGCAGAATCCGGCTACACCTTC.

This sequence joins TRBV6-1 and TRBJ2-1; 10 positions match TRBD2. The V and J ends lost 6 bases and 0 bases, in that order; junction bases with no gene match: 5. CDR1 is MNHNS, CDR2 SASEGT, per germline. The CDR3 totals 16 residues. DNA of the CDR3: TGTGCCAGCAGACCAGCGGGGGGGAGCTCCTACAATGAGCAGTTCTTC. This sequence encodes CASRPAGGSSYNEQFF.

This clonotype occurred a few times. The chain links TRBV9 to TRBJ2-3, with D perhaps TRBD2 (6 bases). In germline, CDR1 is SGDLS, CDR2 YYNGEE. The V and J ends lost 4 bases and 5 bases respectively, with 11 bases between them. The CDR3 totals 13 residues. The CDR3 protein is CASSPGTEDTQYF. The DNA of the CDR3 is TGTGCCAGCAGCCCCGGGACTGAAGATACGCAGTATTTT.

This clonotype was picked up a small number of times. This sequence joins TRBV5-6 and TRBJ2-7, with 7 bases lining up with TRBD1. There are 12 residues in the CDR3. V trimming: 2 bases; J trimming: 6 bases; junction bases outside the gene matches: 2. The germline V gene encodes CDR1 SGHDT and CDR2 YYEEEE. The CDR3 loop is CASSFPGGEQYF. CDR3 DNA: TGTGCCAGCAGCTTCCCAGGGGGCGAGCAGTACTTC.

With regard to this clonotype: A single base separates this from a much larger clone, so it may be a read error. CDR3 nucleotide sequence: TGTGCCAGTAGGAACCTAGCGGGAGTCTCTTATGAGCAGTTCTTC. Its translation: CASRNLAGVSYEQFF. The rearrangement joins TRBV19 to TRBJ2-1; 10 bases agree with TRBD2. Trimming at V came to 6 bases and at J to 8 bases, leaving 10 bases not matched to a gene. Germline values: CDR1 LNHDA, CDR2 SQIVND (reference sequence). This CDR3 region has 15 residues.

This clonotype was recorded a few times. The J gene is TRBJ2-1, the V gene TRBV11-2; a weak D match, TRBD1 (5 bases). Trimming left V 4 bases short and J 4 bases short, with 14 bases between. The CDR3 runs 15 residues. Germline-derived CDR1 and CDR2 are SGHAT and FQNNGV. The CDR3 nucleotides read TGTGCCAGCAGCTCCCAGGGATTCGTGTACAATGAGCAGTTCTTC. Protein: CASSSQGFVYNEQFF.

The CDR3 protein is CAISESAGTSGGNEQFF. The CDR3 DNA follows: TGTGCCATCAGTGAGTCGGCCGGGACTAGCGGGGGCAATGAGCAGTTCTTC. V is TRBV10-3 and J is TRBJ2-1, with 14 bases lining up with TRBD2. CDR1 and CDR2 from the germline V gene are ENHRY and SYGVKD. V shed 0 bases and J 6 bases; nucleotides not matched to a gene: 4. This CDR3 is 17 amino acids long.

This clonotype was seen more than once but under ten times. CDR3 sequence: CASSFWGEVGETQYF. The CDR3 DNA sequence: TGTGCCAGCAGTTTCTGGGGCGAAGTGGGGGAGACCCAGTACTTC. J is TRBJ2-5 and V is TRBV28; tentatively, D is TRBD1 (5 bases). The germline V and J ends were trimmed by 3 bases and 5 bases, with 16 bases remaining between them. CDR1 and CDR2 (germline): MDHEN, SYDVKM. The CDR3 is 15 residues long.

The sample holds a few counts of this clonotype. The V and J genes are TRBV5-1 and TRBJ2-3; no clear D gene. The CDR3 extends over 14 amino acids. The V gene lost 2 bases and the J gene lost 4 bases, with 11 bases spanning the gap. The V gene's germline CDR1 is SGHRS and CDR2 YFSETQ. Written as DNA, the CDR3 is TGCGCCAGCAGCTTCCTAGGTGAGGCAGATACGCAGTATTTT. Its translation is CASSFLGEADTQYF.

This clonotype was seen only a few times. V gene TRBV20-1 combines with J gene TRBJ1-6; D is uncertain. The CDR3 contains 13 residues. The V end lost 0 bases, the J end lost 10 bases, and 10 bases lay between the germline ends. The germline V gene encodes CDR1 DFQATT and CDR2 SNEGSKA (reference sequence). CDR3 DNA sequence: TGCAGTGCTAGAGAGGGTTATAGGTCACCCCTCCACTTT. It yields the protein CSAREGYRSPLHF.

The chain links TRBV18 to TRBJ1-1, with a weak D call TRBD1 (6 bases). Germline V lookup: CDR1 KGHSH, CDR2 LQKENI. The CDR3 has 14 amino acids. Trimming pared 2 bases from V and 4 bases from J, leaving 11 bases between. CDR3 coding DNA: TGTGCCAGCTCACCAGGGCAGGGGATCACTGAAGCTTTCTTT. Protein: CASSPGQGITEAFF.

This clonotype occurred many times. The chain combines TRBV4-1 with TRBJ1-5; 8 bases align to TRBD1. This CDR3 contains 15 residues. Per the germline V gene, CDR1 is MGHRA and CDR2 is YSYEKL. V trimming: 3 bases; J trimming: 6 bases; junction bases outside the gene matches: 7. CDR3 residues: CASSQDRVVSQPQHF. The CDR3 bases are TGCGCCAGCAGCCAGGACAGGGTTGTGAGTCAGCCCCAGCATTTT.

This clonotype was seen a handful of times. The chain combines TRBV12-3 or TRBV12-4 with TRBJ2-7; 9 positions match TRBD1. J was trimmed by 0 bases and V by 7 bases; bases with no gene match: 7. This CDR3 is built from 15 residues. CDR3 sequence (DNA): TGTGCCAGCACCTCGGGACAGGGCTTCTCCTACGAGCAGTACTTC. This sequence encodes CASTSGQGFSYEQYF.

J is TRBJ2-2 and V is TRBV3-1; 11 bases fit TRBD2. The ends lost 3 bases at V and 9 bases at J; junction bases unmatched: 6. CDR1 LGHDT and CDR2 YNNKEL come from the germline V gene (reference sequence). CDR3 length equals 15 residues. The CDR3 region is CASSQGTSGLWELFF. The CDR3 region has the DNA TGTGCCAGCAGCCAGGGGACTAGCGGTCTTTGGGAGCTGTTTTTT.

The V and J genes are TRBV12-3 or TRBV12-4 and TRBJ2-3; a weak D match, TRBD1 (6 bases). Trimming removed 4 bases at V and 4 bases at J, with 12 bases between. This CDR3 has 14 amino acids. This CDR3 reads CASSWDIGADTQYF. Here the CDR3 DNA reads TGTGCCAGCAGTTGGGACATTGGGGCAGATACGCAGTATTTT.

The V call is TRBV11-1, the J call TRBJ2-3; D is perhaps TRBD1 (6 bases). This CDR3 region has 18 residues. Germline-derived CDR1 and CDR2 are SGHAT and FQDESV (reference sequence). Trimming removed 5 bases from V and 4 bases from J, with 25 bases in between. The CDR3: CASSPLAWQGPGPDTQYF. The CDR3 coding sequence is TGTGCCAGCAGCCCCCTCGCGTGGCAGGGGCCGGGTCCAGATACGCAGTATTTT.

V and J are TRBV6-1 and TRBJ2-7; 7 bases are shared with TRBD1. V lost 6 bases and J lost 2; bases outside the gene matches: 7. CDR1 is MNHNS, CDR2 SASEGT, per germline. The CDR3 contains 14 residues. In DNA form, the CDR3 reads TGTGCCAGCAGAAGGACAGGCTTAACCTACGAGCAGTACTTC. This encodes CASRRTGLTYEQYF.

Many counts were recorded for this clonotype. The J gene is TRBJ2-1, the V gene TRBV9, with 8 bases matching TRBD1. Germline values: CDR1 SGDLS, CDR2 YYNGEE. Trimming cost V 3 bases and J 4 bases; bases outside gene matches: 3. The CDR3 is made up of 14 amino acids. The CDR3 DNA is TGTGCCAGCAGCGCGGGACAGGTATACAATGAGCAGTTCTTC. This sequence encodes CASSAGQVYNEQFF.

CDR3 sequence: CASSPDRWKTEAFF. The DNA of the CDR3 is TGTGCCAGCAGCCCTGACAGGTGGAAGACTGAAGCTTTCTTT. This chain connects TRBV28 to TRBJ1-1, with a tentative D call TRBD1 (6 bases). Germline lookup yields CDR1 MDHEN and CDR2 SYDVKM. CDR3 length: 14 amino acids. Trimming left V 6 bases short and J 5 bases short, with 16 bases between.

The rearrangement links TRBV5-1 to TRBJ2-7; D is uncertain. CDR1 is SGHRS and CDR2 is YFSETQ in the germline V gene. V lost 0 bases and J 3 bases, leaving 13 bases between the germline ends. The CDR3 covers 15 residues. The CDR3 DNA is TGCGCCAGCAGCTTGGATCTCGGAGAAAACTACGAGCAGTACTTC. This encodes CASSLDLGENYEQYF.

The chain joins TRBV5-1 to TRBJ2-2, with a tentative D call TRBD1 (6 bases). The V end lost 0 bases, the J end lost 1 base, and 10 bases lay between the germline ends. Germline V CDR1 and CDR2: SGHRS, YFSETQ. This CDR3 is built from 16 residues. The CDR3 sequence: CASSLDWGQNTGELFF. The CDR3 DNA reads TGCGCCAGCAGCTTGGATTGGGGGCAGAACACCGGGGAGCTGTTTTTT.

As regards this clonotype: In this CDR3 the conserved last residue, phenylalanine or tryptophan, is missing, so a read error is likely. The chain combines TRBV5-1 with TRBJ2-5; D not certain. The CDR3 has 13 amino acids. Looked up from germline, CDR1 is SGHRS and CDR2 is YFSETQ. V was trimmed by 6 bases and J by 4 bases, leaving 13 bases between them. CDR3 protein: CASKEVHGETQYL. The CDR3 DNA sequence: TGCGCCAGCAAGGAAGTTCATGGAGAGACCCAGTACCTC.

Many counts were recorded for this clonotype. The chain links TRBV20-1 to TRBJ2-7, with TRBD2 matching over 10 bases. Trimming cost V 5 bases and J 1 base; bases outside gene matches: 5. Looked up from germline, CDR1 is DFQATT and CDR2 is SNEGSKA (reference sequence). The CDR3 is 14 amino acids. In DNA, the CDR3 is TGCAGTGCTTACGGGACTAGCGAGTCCTACGAGCAGTACTTC. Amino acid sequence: CSAYGTSESYEQYF.

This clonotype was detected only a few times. The CDR3 sequence is CSALDRFINTGELFF. CDR3 sequence (DNA): TGCAGTGCCCTGGACAGGTTTATTAACACCGGGGAGCTGTTTTTT. The chain recombines TRBV20-1 with TRBJ2-2, with 7 bases that match TRBD1. The CDR3 sequence is 15 residues long. From germline, CDR1 is DFQATT and CDR2 SNEGSKA (reference sequence). V lost 6 bases to trimming and J lost 2 bases; unmatched junction nucleotides: 9.

This CDR3 reads CASSYTRLGELFF. The CDR3 nucleotides read TGTGCCAGCAGCTATACCAGACTCGGGGAGCTGTTTTTT. V and J are TRBV7-9 and TRBJ2-2, with D hard to call. Germline lookup yields CDR1 SEHNR and CDR2 FQNEAQ (reference sequence). Trimming removed 4 bases at V and 7 bases at J, with 10 bases between. The CDR3 loop spans 13 amino acids.

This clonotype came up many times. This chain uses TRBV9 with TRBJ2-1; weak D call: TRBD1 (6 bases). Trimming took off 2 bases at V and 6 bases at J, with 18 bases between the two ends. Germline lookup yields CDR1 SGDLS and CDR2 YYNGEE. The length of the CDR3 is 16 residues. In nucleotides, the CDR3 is TGTGCCAGCAGCGTTCTAAGTGGGTGGGGGCTCAATGAGCAGTTCTTC. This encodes CASSVLSGWGLNEQFF.

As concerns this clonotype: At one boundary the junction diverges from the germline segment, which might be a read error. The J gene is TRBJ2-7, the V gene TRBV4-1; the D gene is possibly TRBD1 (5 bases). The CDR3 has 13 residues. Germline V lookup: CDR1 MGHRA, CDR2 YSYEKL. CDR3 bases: TGCGCCAGCAGCCAAGATCCTAGGCAGGGTGTTCTTTTC. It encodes CASSQDPRQGVLF.

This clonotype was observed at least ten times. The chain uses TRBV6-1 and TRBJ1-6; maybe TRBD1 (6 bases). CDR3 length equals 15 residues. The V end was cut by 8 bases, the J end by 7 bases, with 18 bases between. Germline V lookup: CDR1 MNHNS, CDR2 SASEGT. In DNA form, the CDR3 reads TGTGCCAGCCGAGGACAGTCAGGGCTAAATTCACCCCTCCACTTT. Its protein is CASRGQSGLNSPLHF.